These 22 T cell receptor beta chains originate from one sample sequenced in a study of blood T cell repertoires in COVID-19. The protocol was immunoSEQ multiplex PCR, while the TCRdb copy is restricted to in-frame clones and leaves out a portion. The table lists 200,000 to 300,000 clones, about 80% of them singletons. The sequenced sample was peripheral blood. The receptors here all came from a human donor in a cohort sampled during active COVID-19.

The chain is built from TRBV5-1 and TRBJ2-7; 9 positions match TRBD1. CDR1 and CDR2 from the germline V gene are SGHRS and YFSETQ. This CDR3 has 14 amino acids. V shed 6 bases and J 6 bases; nucleotides not matched to a gene: 10. The CDR3 sequence is CASTPPGQGSEQYF. The DNA of the CDR3 is TGCGCCAGCACCCCTCCGGGACAGGGCTCCGAGCAGTACTTC.

This clone occurred a few times. V gene TRBV7-9 combines with J gene TRBJ1-2; the D gene is possibly TRBD1 (6 bases). Trimming took 5 bases from V and 4 from J, leaving 26 bases between them. The CDR3 spans 18 residues. Germline V gene lookup returns CDR1 SEHNR and CDR2 FQNEAQ (reference sequence). The CDR3 DNA is TGTGCCAGCAGCAGCCTCACGACAGGCAAACCTGGTGGCTATGGCTACACCTTC. It codes for CASSSLTTGKPGGYGYTF.

The chain recombines TRBV3-1 (or the pseudogene TRBV3-2) with TRBJ2-5; 10 bases fit TRBD1. There are 17 residues in the CDR3. CDR1 and CDR2 (germline): LGHDT, YNNKEL (reference sequence). The V and J ends lost 5 bases and 0 bases, in that order; junction bases with no gene match: 9. In nucleotides, the CDR3 is TGTGCCAGCAGCAACATCGGGACAGGGGAGGACCAAGAGACCCAGTACTTC. It translates to CASSNIGTGEDQETQYF.

The chain has TRBV21-1 and TRBJ2-7; the table gives TRBD1 as D, unverified against the DNA. TRBV21-1 is tagged as a pseudogene. The CDR3 has 15 residues. The CDR3 coding sequence is TGTGCCAGCAGCAATCTAGTACAGGGTCCCCACGAGCAGTACTTC. It codes for CASSNLVQGPHEQYF.

The CDR3 coding sequence is TGTGCTGTTTCTTCGGAGGTGAACACTGAAGCTTTCTTT. As protein: CAVSSEVNTEAFF. This chain links TRBV7-7 with TRBJ1-1; unclear D gene. This CDR3 is 13 amino acids long. Germline CDR1 is SSHAT and CDR2 is FNYEAQ (reference sequence).

This sequence joins TRBV15 and TRBJ1-3; D remains ambiguous. Germline V CDR1 and CDR2: LNHNV, YYDKDF (reference sequence). V dropped 3 bases and J dropped 4 bases, with 13 bases sitting between them. The CDR3 extends over 15 amino acids. CDR3 in DNA: TGTGCCACCAGCAGGGCCGGAGTTTACGGAAACACCATATATTTT. Amino acids: CATSRAGVYGNTIYF. The full variable domain, completed using reference TRBV15 and TRBJ1-3, is DAMVIQNPRYQVTQFGKPVTLSCSQTLNHNVMYWYQQKSSQAPKLLFHYYDKDFNNEADTPDNFQSRRPNTSFCFLDIRSPGLGDTAMYLCATSRAGVYGNTIYFGEGSWLTVV.

The chain has TRBV7-6 and TRBJ2-3; 10 bases line up with TRBD2. With 5 bases clipped from V and 3 bases from J, the junction kept 5 bases outside the gene matches. CDR3 length: 15 amino acids. Germline assignment: CDR1 SGHVS and CDR2 FNYEAQ. The CDR3 bases are TGTGCCAGCAGCATAGGACTAGCGGCGACAGATACGCAGTATTTT. Its protein is CASSIGLAATDTQYF.

V and J are TRBV27 and TRBJ1-2; no definite D call. The CDR3 length is 12 residues. Trimming left V 4 bases short and J 4 bases short, with 7 bases between. CDR1 is MNHEY and CDR2 is SMNVEV in the germline V gene (reference sequence). CDR3: CASSSAGYGYTF. The DNA of the CDR3 is TGTGCCAGCAGTTCCGCGGGCTATGGCTACACCTTC.

This clone was seen more than once but under ten times. V is TRBV4-1 and J is TRBJ2-1; 10 bases line up with TRBD2. The germline CDR1 and CDR2 sequences are MGHRA and YSYEKL. The CDR3 contains 15 residues. J lost 5 bases, V lost 7 bases, and 8 bases had no gene match. The CDR3 loop is CASTLTSGVNNEQFF. The CDR3 DNA sequence: TGCGCCAGCACCCTTACTAGCGGGGTTAACAATGAGCAGTTCTTC.

The rearrangement joins TRBV7-9 to TRBJ1-2, with 9 nucleotides matching TRBD1. J was trimmed by 7 bases and V by 2 bases; bases with no gene match: 8. The CDR3 covers 15 residues. The germline CDR1 and CDR2 sequences are SEHNR and FQNEAQ (reference sequence). CDR3 region: CASSLYGTGSPGYTF. CDR3 bases: TGTGCCAGCAGCTTATACGGGACAGGGTCCCCTGGCTACACCTTC. The full variable domain, rest sourced from reference TRBV7-9 and TRBJ1-2, is DTGVSQNPRHKITKRGQNVTFRCDPISEHNRLYWYRQTLGQGPEFLTYFQNEAQLEKSRLLSDRFSAERPKGSFSTLEIQRTEQGDSAMYLCASSLYGTGSPGYTFGSGTRLTVV.

CDR3 residues: CASSRTIGEGTGELFF. The CDR3 bases are TGTGCCAGCAGCCGAACTATTGGGGAGGGCACCGGGGAGCTGTTTTTT. The V call is TRBV9, the J call TRBJ2-2; TRBD2 matches at 7 bases. V was pared by 4 bases and J by 4 bases, with 10 bases of the junction left unmatched. The germline gives CDR1 SGDLS, CDR2 YYNGEE. The CDR3 loop spans 16 amino acids. Full variable domain (outside the CDR3, taken from reference TRBV9 and TRBJ2-2): DSGVTQTPKHLITATGQRVTLRCSPRSGDLSVYWYQQSLDQGLQFLIQYYNGEERAKGNILERFSAQQFPDLHSELNLSSLELGDSALYFCASSRTIGEGTGELFFGEGSRLTVL.

The J gene is TRBJ2-1, the V gene TRBV7-2; the match to TRBD1 covers 7 bases. Germline values: CDR1 SGHTA, CDR2 FQGNSA. V was clipped by 5 bases and J by 7 bases; unmatched bases: 14. This CDR3 has 16 residues. The DNA for the CDR3 is TGTGCCAGCAGCGCACAGGGGCCATCAACTCAAAATGAGCAGTTCTTC. Translation gives CASSAQGPSTQNEQFF.

The chain has TRBV5-1 and TRBJ2-3; TRBD1 agrees at 9 bases. Germline loops: CDR1 SGHRS, CDR2 YFSETQ. CDR3 length: 15 amino acids. With V trimmed by 4 bases and J by 3 bases, 6 bases remained unmatched. DNA for the CDR3: TGCGCCAGCAGCACAGGGGGCGGGTCAACAGATACGCAGTATTTT. Translating gives CASSTGGGSTDTQYF.

This chain uses TRBV10-1 with TRBJ2-3; a possible D gene is TRBD2 (5 bases). The V gene's germline CDR1 is WNHNN and CDR2 SYGVQD (reference sequence). This CDR3 contains 15 residues. Trimming left V 2 bases short and J 2 bases short, with 11 bases between. CDR3 coding DNA: TGCGCCAGCAGTGAGAGGAGGCCGAACACAGATACGCAGTATTTT. Residues: CASSERRPNTDTQYF.

For this clone: The sample has other DNA sequences that encode this CDR3 too. This chain connects TRBV5-4 to TRBJ1-1; 8 nucleotides align to TRBD1. The CDR3 length is 15 residues. The V segment lost 4 bases and the J segment 0 bases; nucleotides outside the gene matches: 5. Germline-derived CDR1 and CDR2 are SGHNT and YYREEE (reference sequence). The CDR3 region is CASSPRTGLNTEAFF. The CDR3 DNA sequence: TGTGCCAGCAGCCCACGGACAGGGTTGAACACTGAAGCTTTCTTT.

The chain links TRBV5-1 to TRBJ2-5; D perhaps matches TRBD1 (6 bases). Trimming pared 2 bases from V and 2 bases from J, leaving 13 bases between. Germline CDR1 and CDR2: SGHRS and YFSETQ. The CDR3 is 15 amino acids. The CDR3 loop reads CASSFQDSIQETQYF. For the CDR3, the DNA is TGCGCCAGCAGCTTCCAGGACAGTATACAAGAGACCCAGTACTTC.

In its sample, this clone was seen many times. The chain combines TRBV2 with TRBJ2-1, with 9 positions matching TRBD1. This CDR3 is 17 amino acids long. Germline assignment: CDR1 SNHLY and CDR2 FYNNEI. V was clipped by 8 bases and J by 8 bases; unmatched bases: 19. The CDR3 nucleotides read TGTGCCAGCTTTGGACCCCACCGGGACAGGGCATTCCATGAGCAGTTCTTC. It codes for CASFGPHRDRAFHEQFF.

This chain connects TRBV27 to TRBJ2-7; D is undetermined. CDR3 size: 14 residues. Germline V gives CDR1 MNHEY, CDR2 SMNVEV (reference sequence). The germline V and J ends were trimmed by 3 bases and 0 bases, with 9 bases remaining between them. Written as DNA, the CDR3 is TGTGCCAGCAGTTTCGCGCTGAGCTCCTACGAGCAGTACTTC. It specifies CASSFALSSYEQYF.

The chain recombines TRBV19 with TRBJ1-2; D may be TRBD1 (6 bases). Trimming took off 5 bases at V and 5 bases at J, with 9 bases between the two ends. CDR3 length equals 12 residues. Germline CDR1 and CDR2: LNHDA and SQIVND (reference sequence). CDR3 nucleotide sequence: TGTGCCAGTAGTCAACAGGGTTATGGCTACACCTTC. It specifies CASSQQGYGYTF.

The chain joins TRBV2 to TRBJ1-2; TRBD1 aligns across 7 bases. This CDR3 spans 12 amino acids. Germline V CDR1 and CDR2: SNHLY, FYNNEI. V lost 6 bases and J lost 8; bases outside the gene matches: 6. CDR3 sequence (DNA): TGTGCCAGCAGGGTCCGGACAGGCGGCTACACCTTC. It encodes CASRVRTGGYTF.

V usage is TRBV24-1 and J usage is TRBJ2-3; 9 nucleotides line up with TRBD2. This CDR3 contains 16 residues. V trimming: 3 bases; J trimming: 6 bases; junction bases outside the gene matches: 9. Germline assignment: CDR1 KGHDR and CDR2 SFDVKD. The CDR3 nucleotides are TGTGCCACCAGTGATCTACGGACTAGCGAGACCGATACGCAGTATTTT. Translated, it gives CATSDLRTSETDTQYF.

J is TRBJ1-4 and V is TRBV7-2; no clear D gene. V was trimmed by 1 base and J by 4 bases, leaving 7 bases between them. Germline CDR1 reads SGHTA; CDR2 reads FQGNSA. The CDR3 spans 14 residues. The CDR3 is CASSLDRLNEKLFF. Here the CDR3 DNA reads TGTGCCAGCAGCTTAGATAGACTTAATGAAAAACTGTTTTTT.